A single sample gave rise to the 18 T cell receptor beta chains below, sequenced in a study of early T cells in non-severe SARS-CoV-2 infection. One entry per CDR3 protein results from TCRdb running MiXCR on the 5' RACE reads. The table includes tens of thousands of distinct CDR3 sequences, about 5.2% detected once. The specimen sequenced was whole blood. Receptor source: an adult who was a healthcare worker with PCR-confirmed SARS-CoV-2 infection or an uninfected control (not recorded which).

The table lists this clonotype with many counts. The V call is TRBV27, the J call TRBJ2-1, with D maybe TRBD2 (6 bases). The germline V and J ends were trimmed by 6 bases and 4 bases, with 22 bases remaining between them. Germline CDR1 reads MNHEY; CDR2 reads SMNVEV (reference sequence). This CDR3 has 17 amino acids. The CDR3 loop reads CASSLTPGGRGYNEQFF. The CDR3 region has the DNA TGTGCCAGCAGCTTAACCCCTGGGGGGAGAGGGTACAATGAGCAGTTCTTC.

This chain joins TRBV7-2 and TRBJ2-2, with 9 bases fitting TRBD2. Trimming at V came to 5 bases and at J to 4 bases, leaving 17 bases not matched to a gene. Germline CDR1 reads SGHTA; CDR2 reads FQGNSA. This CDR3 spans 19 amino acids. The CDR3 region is CASSRGYLAGSSITGELFF. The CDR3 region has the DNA TGTGCCAGCAGCCGAGGGTATCTAGCGGGGTCCAGTATCACCGGGGAGCTGTTTTTT.

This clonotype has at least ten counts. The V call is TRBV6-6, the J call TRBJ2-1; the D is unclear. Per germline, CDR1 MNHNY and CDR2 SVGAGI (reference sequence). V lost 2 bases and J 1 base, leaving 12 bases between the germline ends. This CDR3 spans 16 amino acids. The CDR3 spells CASSYANAPSYNEQFF. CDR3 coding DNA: TGTGCCAGCAGTTACGCGAACGCCCCTTCCTACAATGAGCAGTTCTTC.

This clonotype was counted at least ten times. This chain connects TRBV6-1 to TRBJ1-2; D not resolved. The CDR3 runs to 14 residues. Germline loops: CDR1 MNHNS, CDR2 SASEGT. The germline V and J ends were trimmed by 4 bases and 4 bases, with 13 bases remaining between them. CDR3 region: CASSGVGPTYGYTF. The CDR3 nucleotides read TGTGCCAGCAGTGGAGTTGGTCCAACCTATGGCTACACCTTC.

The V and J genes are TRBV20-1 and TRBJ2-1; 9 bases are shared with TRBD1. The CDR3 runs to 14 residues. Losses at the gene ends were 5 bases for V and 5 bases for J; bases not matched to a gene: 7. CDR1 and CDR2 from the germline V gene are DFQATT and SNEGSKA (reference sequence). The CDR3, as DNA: TGCAGTGCTGGGACAGGGAGACCGGACAATGAGCAGTTCTTC. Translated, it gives CSAGTGRPDNEQFF.

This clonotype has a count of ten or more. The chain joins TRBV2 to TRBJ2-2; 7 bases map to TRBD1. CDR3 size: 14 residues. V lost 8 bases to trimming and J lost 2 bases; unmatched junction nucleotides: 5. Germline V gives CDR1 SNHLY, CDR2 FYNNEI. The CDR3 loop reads CASGGQSNTGELFF. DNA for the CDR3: TGTGCCAGCGGGGGACAGAGTAACACCGGGGAGCTGTTTTTT.

CDR3 amino acids: CASSSRQGSNQPQHF. In DNA form, the CDR3 reads TGTGCCAGCAGCTCTAGACAGGGTAGCAATCAGCCCCAGCATTTT. The rearrangement links TRBV7-2 to TRBJ1-5; TRBD1 agrees at 7 bases. Germline trimming cut 4 bases from V and 0 bases from J; bases unmatched to any gene: 3. This CDR3 has 15 residues. Germline CDR1 is SGHTA and CDR2 is FQGNSA.

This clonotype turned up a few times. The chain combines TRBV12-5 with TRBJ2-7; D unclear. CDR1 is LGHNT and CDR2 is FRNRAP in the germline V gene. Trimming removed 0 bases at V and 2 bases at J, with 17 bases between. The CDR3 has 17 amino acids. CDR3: CASGLVRAADRPYEQYF. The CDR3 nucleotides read TGTGCTAGTGGTTTGGTACGCGCGGCCGACCGACCCTACGAGCAGTACTTC.

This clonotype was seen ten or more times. The CDR3, as DNA: TGTGCCAGCAGTCCACAGGCACCCCCCGGGAATTCACCCCTCCACTTT. It yields the protein CASSPQAPPGNSPLHF. This chain links TRBV6-5 with TRBJ1-6; D possibly corresponds to TRBD1 (5 bases). This CDR3 contains 16 residues. Per germline, CDR1 MNHEY and CDR2 SVGAGI. The V end was cut by 5 bases, the J end by 7 bases, with 18 bases between.

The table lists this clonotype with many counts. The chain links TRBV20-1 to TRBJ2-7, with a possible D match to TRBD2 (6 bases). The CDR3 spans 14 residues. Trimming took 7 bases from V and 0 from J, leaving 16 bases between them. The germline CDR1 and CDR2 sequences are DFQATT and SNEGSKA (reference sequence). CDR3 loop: CSVTPGTASYEQYF. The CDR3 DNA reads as TGCAGTGTCACCCCCGGGACTGCCTCCTACGAGCAGTACTTC.

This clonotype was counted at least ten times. CDR3 protein: CASSFAGTGRYEQYF. Written as DNA, the CDR3 is TGTGCCAGCAGTTTCGCCGGGACAGGGAGGTACGAGCAGTACTTC. This chain joins TRBV27 and TRBJ2-7, with 9 bases identical to TRBD1. The J segment lost 4 bases and the V segment lost 3 bases, leaving 7 bases of the junction unmatched. This CDR3 contains 15 residues. CDR1 and CDR2 from the germline V gene are MNHEY and SMNVEV (reference sequence).

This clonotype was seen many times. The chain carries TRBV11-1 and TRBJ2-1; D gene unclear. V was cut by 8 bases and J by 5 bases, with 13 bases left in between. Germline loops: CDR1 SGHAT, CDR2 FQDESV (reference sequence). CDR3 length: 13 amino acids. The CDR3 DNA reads TGTGCCAGCTCGCCGTCCGGTAACAATGAGCAGTTCTTC. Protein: CASSPSGNNEQFF. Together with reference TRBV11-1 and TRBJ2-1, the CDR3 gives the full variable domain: EAEVAQSPRYKITEKSQAVAFWCDPISGHATLYWYRQILGQGPELLVQFQDESVVDDSQLPKDRFSAERLKGVDSTLKIQPAELGDSAMYLCASSPSGNNEQFFGPGTRLTVL.

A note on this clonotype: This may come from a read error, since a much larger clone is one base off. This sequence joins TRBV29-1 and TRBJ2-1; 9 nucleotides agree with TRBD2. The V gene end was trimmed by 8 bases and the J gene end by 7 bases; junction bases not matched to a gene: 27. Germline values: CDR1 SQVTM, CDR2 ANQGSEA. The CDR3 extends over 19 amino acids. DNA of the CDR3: TGCAGCATTGTATATTACCCTAGCGGGAACCCCTATTCTGGGAATGAGCAGTTCTTC. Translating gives CSIVYYPSGNPYSGNEQFF.

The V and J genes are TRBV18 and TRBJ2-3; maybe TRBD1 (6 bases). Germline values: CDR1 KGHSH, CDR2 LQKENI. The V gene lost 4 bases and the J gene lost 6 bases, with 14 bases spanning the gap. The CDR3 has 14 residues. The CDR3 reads CASSLTGSSDTQYF. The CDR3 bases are TGTGCCAGCTCACTTACAGGGAGTTCGGATACGCAGTATTTT.

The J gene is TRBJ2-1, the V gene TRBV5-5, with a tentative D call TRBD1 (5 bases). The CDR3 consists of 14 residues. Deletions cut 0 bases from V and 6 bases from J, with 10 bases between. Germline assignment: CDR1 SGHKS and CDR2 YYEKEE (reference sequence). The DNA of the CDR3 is TGTGCCAGCAGCTTGGGGGGCTTCGGCAATGAGCAGTTCTTC. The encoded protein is CASSLGGFGNEQFF.

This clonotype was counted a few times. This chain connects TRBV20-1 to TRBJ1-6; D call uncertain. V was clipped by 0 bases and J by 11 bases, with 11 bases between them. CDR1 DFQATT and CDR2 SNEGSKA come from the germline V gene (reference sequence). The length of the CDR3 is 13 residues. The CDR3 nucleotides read TGCAGTGCTAGAGATAGCCCCGATACACCCCTCCACTTT. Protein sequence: CSARDSPDTPLHF.

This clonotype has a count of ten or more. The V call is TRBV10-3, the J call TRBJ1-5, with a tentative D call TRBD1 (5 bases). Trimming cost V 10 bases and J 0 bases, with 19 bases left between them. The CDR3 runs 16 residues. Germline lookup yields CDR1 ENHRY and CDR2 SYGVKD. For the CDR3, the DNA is TGTGCCACTCGGGGACGAGTCGATACTAGCAATCAGCCCCAGCATTTT. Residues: CATRGRVDTSNQPQHF.

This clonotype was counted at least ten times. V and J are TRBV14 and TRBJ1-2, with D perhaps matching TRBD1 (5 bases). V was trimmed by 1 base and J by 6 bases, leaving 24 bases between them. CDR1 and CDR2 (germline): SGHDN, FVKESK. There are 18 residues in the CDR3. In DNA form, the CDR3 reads TGTGCCAGCAGCCAAGTTCGGACCGGGCGGGGCCTCCAGGATGGCTACACCTTC. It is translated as CASSQVRTGRGLQDGYTF.